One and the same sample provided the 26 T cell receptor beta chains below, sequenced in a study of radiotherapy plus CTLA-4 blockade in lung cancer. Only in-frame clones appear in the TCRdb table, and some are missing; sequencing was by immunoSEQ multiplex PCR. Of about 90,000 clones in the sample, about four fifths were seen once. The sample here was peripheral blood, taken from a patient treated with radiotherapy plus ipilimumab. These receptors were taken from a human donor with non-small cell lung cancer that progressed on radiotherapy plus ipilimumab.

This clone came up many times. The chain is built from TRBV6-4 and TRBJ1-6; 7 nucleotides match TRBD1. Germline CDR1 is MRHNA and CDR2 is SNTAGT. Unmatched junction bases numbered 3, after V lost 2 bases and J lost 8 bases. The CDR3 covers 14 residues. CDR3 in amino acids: CASSDGTEDSPLHF. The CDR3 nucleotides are TGTGCCAGCAGTGACGGGACAGAAGATTCACCCCTCCACTTT.

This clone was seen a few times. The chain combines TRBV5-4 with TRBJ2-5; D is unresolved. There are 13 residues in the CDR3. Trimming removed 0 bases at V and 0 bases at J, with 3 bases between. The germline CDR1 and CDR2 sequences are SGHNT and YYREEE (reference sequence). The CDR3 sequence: CASSLVDQETQYF. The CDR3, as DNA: TGTGCCAGCAGCTTGGTGGACCAAGAGACCCAGTACTTC.

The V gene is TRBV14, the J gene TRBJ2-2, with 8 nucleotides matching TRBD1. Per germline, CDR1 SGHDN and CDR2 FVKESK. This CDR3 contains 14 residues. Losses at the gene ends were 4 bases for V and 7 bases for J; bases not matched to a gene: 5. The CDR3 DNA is TGTGCCAGCAGCCGTGACAGGGGAGTCGGGGAGCTGTTTTTT. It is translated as CASSRDRGVGELFF.

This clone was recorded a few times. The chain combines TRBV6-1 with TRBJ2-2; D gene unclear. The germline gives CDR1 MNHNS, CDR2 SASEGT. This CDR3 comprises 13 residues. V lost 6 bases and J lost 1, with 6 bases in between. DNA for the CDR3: TGTGCCAGCAGGCAGGAGAACACCGGGGAGCTGTTTTTT. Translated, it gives CASRQENTGELFF.

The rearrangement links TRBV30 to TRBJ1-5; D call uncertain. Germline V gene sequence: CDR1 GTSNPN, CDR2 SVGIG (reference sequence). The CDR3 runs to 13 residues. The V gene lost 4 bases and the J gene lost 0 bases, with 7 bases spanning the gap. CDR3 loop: CAWTKSSNQPQHF. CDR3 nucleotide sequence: TGTGCCTGGACTAAAAGTAGCAATCAGCCCCAGCATTTT.

The CDR3: CASSRRGPGANVLTF. CDR3 sequence (DNA): TGTGCCAGCAGCCGAAGGGGGCCTGGGGCCAACGTCCTGACTTTC. V usage is TRBV13 and J usage is TRBJ2-6; TRBD1 matches 7 bases. Germline V gives CDR1 PRHDT, CDR2 FYEKMQ (reference sequence). The CDR3 is 15 residues long. V lost 5 bases and J lost 2; bases outside the gene matches: 3.

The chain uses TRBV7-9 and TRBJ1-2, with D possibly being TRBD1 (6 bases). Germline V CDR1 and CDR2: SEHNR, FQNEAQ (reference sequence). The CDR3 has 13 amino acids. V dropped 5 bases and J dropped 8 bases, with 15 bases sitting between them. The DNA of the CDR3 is TGTGCCAGCAGCCACCGGACAGTACGGGGCTACACCTTC. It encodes CASSHRTVRGYTF.

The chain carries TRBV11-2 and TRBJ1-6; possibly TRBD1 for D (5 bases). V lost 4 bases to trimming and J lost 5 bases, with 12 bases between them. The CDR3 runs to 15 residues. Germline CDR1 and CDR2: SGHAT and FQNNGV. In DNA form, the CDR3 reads TGTGCCAGCAGCTCCAGGGACGCCGATAATTCACCCCTCCACTTT. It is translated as CASSSRDADNSPLHF.

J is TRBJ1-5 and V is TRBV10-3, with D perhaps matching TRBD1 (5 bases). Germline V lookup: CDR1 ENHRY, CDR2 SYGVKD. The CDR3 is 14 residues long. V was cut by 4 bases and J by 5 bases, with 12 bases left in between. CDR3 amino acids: CAISAAGNDQPQHF. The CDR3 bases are TGTGCCATCAGTGCCGCAGGGAACGATCAGCCCCAGCATTTT.

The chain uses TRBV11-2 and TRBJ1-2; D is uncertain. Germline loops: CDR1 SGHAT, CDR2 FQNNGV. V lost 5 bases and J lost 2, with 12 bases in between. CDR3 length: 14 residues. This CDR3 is CASSPSAQNYGYTF. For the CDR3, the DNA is TGTGCCAGCAGCCCCTCGGCTCAAAACTATGGCTACACCTTC.

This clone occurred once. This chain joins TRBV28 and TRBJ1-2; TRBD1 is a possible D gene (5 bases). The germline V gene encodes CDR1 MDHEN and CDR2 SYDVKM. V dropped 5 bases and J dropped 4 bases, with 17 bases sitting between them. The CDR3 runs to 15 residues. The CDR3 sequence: CASSLLGREAYGYTF. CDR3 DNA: TGTGCCAGCAGTCTTCTCGGCAGGGAGGCCTATGGCTACACCTTC.

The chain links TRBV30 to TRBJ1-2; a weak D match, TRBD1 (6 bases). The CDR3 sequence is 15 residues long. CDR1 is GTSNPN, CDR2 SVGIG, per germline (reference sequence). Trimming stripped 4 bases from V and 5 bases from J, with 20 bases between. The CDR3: CAWTQGGPTVYGYTF. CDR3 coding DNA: TGTGCCTGGACCCAAGGGGGGCCGACGGTTTATGGCTACACCTTC.

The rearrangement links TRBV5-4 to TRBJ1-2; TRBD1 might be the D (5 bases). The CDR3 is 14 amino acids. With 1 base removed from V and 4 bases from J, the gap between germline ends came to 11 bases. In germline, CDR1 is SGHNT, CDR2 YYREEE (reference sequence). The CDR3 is CASSLFQGPYGYTF. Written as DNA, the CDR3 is TGTGCCAGCAGCTTGTTCCAGGGCCCCTATGGCTACACCTTC. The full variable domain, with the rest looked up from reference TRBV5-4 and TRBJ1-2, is ETGVTQSPTHLIKTRGQQVTLRCSSQSGHNTVSWYQQALGQGPQFIFQYYREEENGRGNFPPRFSGLQFPNYSSELNVNALELDDSALYLCASSLFQGPYGYTFGSGTRLTVV.

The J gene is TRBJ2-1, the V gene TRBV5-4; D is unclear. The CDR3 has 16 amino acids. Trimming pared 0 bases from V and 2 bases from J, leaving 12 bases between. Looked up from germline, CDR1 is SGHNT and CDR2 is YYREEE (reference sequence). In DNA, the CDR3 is TGTGCCAGCAGCTTGGGGCCTTCTTTTACCTACAATGAGCAGTTCTTC. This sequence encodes CASSLGPSFTYNEQFF.

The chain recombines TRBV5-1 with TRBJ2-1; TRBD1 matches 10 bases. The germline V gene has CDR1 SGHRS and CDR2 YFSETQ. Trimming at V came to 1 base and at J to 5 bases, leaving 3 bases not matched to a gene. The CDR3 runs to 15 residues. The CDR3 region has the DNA TGCGCCAGCAGCTTGTGGGGGACAGGGGACAATGAGCAGTTCTTC. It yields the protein CASSLWGTGDNEQFF.

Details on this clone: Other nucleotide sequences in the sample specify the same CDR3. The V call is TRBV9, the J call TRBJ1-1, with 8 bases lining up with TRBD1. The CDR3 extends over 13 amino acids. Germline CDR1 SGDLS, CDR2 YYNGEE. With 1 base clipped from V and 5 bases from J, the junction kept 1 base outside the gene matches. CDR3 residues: CASSVTGGTEAFF. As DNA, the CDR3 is TGTGCCAGCAGCGTAACAGGGGGTACTGAAGCTTTCTTT.

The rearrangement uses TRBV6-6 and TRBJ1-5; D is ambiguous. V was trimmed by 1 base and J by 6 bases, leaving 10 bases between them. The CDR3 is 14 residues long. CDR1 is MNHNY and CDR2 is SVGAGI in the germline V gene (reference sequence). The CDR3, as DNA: TGTGCCAGCAGTTACTTAGAGACTCGTCAGCCCCAGCATTTT. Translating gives CASSYLETRQPQHF.

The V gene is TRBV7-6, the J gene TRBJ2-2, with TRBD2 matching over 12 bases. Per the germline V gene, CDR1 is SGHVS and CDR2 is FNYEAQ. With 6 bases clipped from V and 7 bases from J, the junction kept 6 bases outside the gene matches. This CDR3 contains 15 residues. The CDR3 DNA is TGTGCCAGCAGACCTAGCGGGGGGGCTATCGGGGAGCTGTTTTTT. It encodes CASRPSGGAIGELFF.

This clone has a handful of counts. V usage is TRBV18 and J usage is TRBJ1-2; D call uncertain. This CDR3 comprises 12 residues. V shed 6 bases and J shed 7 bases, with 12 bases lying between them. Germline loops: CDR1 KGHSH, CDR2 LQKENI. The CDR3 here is CASSSENGGYTF. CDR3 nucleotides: TGTGCCAGCTCTTCTGAGAACGGTGGCTACACCTTC.

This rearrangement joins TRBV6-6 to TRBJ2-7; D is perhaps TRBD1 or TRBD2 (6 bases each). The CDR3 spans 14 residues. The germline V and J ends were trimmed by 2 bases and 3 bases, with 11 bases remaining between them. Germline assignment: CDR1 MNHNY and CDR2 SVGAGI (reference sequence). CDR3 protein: CASSYEQGGYEQYF. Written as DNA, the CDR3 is TGTGCCAGCAGTTACGAACAGGGAGGCTACGAGCAGTACTTC.

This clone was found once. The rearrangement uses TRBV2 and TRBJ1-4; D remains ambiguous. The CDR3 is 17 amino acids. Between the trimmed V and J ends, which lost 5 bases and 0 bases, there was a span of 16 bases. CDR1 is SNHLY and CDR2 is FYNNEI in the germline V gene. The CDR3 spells CASSSPRQAATNEKLFF. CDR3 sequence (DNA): TGTGCCAGCAGTAGTCCCCGGCAGGCCGCAACTAATGAAAAACTGTTTTTT.

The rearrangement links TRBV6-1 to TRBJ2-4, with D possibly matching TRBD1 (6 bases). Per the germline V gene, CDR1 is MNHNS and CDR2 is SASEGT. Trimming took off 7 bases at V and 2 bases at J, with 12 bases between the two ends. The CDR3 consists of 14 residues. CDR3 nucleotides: TGTGCCAGCAATACGCAGGGGACCAAAAACATTCAGTACTTC. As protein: CASNTQGTKNIQYF.

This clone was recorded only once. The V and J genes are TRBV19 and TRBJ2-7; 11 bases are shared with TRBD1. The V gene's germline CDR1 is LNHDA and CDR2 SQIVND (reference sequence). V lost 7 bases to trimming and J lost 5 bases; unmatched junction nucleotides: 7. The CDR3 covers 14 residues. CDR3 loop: CASTRGQGADEQYF. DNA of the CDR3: TGTGCCAGTACCCGTGGACAGGGGGCGGACGAGCAGTACTTC.

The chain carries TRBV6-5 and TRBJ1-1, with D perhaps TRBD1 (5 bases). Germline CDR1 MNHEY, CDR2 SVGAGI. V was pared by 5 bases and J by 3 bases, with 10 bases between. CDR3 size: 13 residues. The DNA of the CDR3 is TGTGCCAGCAGTGATGGGGGGGACACTGAAGCTTTCTTT. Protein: CASSDGGDTEAFF.

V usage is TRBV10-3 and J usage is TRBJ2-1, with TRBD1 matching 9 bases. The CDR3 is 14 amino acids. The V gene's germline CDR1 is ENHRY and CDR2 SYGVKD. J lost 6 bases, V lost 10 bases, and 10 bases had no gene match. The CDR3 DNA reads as TGTGCCACCTGGGCCGGGACAGGGCCCAATGAGCAGTTCTTC. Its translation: CATWAGTGPNEQFF.

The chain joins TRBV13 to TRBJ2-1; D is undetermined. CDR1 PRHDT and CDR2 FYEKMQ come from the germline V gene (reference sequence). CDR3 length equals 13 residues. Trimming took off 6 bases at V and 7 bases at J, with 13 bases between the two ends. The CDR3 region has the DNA TGTGCCAGCAGTTCGGCAATGGGGAATGAGCAGTTCTTC. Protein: CASSSAMGNEQFF.